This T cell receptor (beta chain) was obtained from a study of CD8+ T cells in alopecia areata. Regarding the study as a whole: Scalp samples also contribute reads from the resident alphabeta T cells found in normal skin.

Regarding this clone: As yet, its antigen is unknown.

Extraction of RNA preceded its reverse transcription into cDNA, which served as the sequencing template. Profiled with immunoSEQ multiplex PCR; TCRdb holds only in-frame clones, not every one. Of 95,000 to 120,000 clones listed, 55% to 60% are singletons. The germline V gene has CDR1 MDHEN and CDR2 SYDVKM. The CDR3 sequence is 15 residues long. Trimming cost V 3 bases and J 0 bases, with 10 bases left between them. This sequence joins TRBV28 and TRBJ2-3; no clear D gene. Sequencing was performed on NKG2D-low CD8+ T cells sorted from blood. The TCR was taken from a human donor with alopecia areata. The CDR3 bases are TGTGCCAGCAGTTTTGTTGCTAGTAGCACAGATACGCAGTATTTT. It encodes CASSFVASSTDTQYF.